This T cell receptor (beta chain) comes out of a study of control samples from healthy donors and cancer patients. Measured with immunoSEQ multiplex PCR; TCRdb has only the in-frame clones, and not every one. Here the sample spans about 170,000 clones, roughly 91% being singletons. This clone has just one count. The sequence was obtained from a woman aged 25 to 39 in good health. Sequenced sample: blood.

The CDR3 reads CASSESPGTGGNTEAFF. CDR3 nucleotides: TGTGCCAGCAGTGAATCGCCGGGGACAGGGGGGAACACTGAAGCTTTCTTT. The chain uses TRBV25-1 and TRBJ1-1, with 11 positions matching TRBD1. The CDR3 loop spans 17 amino acids. V trimming: 1 base; J trimming: 1 base; junction bases outside the gene matches: 5. Germline CDR1 and CDR2: MGHDK and SYGVNS.